This TCR beta chain was profiled in a study of T cell responses to AZD1222 COVID-19 vaccine. The CDR3 has 13 residues. The germline gives CDR1 SGHAT, CDR2 FQNNGV. Trimming removed 0 bases at V and 7 bases at J, with 9 bases between. Doses given second, at about 4 or about 12 weeks, were pooled. In regard to this clone: Its antigen is currently unknown.

Sequenced by immunoSEQ multiplex PCR; TCRdb stores in-frame clones only, minus some. The data hold some 200,000 clones, with approximately 90% observed a single time. Study results and caveats: Nearly half of spike-specific TCRs reportedly target variant regions that are unmutated in the B.1.351 and B.1.1.7 variants. Clonal diversity was possibly underestimated, and the donors were mostly white British, with more females. Spike-specific TCR breadth and depth were elevated following two AZD1222 doses.

The receptor was isolated from an adult who received the AZD1222 COVID-19 vaccine. The rearrangement links TRBV11-2 to TRBJ1-2, with D hard to call. Sample: peripheral blood, taken 28 days after the second AZD1222 dose. CDR3 sequence: CASSLDGTSGYTF. CDR3 coding DNA: TGTGCCAGCAGCTTAGATGGCACGTCTGGCTACACCTTC.